This note documents a single TCR beta chain sequence. There are 13 residues in the CDR3. Germline values: CDR1 MNHEY, CDR2 SVGAGI. V was shortened by 6 bases and J by 1 base, with 9 bases between the two germline ends. This entry is derived from a study of T cell responses to AZD1222 COVID-19 vaccine. Profiled with immunoSEQ multiplex PCR; TCRdb holds only in-frame clones, not every one. This sample has some 87,000 clones, with around 90% found just once. The TCR comes from an adult in good health. Sequencing used peripheral blood, obtained on day 0 of MenACWY control vaccination. The chain joins TRBV6-5 to TRBJ1-1, with unresolved D. The CDR3 DNA is TGTGCCAGCAGAAAACCAGGGAACACTGAAGCTTTCTTT. Translated, it gives CASRKPGNTEAFF.